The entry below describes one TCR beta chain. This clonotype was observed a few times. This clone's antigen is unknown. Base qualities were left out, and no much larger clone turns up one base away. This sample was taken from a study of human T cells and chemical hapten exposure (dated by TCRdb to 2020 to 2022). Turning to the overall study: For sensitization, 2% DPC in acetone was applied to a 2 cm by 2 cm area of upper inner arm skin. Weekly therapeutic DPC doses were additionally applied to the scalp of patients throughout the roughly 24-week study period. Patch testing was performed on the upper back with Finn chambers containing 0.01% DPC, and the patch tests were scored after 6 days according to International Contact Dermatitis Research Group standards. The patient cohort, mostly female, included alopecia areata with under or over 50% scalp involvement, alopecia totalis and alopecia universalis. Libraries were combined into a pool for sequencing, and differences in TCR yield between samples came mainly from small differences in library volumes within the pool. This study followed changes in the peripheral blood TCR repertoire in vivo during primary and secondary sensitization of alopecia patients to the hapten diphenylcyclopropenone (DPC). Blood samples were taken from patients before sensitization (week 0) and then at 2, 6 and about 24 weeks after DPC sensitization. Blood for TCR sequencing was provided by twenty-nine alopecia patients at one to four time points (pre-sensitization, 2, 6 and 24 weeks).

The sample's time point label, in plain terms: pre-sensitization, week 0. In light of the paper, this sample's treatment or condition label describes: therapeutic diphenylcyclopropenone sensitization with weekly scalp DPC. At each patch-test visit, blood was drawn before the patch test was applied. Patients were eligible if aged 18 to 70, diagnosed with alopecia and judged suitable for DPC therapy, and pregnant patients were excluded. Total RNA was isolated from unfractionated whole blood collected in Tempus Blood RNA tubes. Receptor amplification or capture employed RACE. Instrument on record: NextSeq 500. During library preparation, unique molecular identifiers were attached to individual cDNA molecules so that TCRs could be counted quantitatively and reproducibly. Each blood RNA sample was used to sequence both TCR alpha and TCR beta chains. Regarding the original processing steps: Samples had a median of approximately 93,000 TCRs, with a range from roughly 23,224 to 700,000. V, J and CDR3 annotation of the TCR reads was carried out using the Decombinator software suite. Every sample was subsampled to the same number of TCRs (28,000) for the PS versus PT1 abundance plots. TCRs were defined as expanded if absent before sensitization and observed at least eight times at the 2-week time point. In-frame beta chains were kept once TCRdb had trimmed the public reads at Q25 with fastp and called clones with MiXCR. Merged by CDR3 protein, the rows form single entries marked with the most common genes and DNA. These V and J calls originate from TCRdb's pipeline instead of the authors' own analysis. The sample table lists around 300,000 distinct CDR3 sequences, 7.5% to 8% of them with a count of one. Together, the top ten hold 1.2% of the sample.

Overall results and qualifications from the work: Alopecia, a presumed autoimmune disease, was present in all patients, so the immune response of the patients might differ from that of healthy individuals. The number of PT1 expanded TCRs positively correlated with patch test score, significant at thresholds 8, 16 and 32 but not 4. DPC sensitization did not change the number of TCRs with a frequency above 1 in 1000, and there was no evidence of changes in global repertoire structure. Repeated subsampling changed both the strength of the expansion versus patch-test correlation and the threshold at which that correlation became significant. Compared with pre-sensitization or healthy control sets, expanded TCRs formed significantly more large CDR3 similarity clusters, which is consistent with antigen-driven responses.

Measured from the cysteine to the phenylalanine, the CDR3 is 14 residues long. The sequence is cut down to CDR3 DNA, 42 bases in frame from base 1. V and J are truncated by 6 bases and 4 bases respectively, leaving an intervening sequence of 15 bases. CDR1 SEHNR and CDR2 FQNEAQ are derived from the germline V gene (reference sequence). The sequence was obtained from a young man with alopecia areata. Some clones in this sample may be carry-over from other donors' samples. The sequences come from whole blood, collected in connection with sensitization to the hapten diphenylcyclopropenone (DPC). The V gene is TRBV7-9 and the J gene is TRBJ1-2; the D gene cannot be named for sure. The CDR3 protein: CASSPGRVGYGYTF. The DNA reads TGTGCCAGCAGTCCTGGTAGGGTAGGCTATGGCTACACCTTC.